The 3 T cell receptor beta chains listed next were all sequenced from one sample in a study of cytomegalovirus exposure and HLA in healthy donors. The study ran its PCR with 60 Vbeta and 13 Jbeta primers. Sequenced by immunoSEQ multiplex PCR; TCRdb stores in-frame clones only, minus some. Of approximately 98,000 clones listed, about 81% are singletons. Sequencing was carried out using PBMCs. Receptors were obtained from a man in his late teens or twenties in good health and CMV-seropositive.

This clone is a singleton in its sample. The genes are TRBV7-9 and TRBJ2-5; D is possibly TRBD2 (5 bases). The end of the DNA fits TRBJ2-7 better, so the J call may be wrong. The CDR3 totals 16 residues. CDR1 is SEHNR, CDR2 FQNEAQ, per germline (reference sequence). The CDR3 nucleotides read TGTGCCAGCAGCTTAGAGAACCCAGCGGAATCCTACGAGCAGTACTTC. The encoded protein is CASSLENPAESYEQYF.

The genes are TRBV4-1 and TRBJ2-1, with 9 bases aligning to TRBD1. Per the germline V gene, CDR1 is MGHRA and CDR2 is YSYEKL. V trimming: 3 bases; J trimming: 6 bases; junction bases outside the gene matches: 9. CDR3 length equals 16 residues. In nucleotides, the CDR3 is TGCGCCAGCAGCCACCTAGGGGGACAGGGCTCCAATGAGCAGTTCTTC. It is translated as CASSHLGGQGSNEQFF.

J is TRBJ1-4 and V is TRBV27, with 7 bases matching TRBD1. CDR3 length: 15 residues. CDR1 is MNHEY and CDR2 is SMNVEV in the germline V gene (reference sequence). V gave up 6 bases and J gave up 4 bases; unmatched junction bases: 8. This chain's CDR3 is CASRMGTVDNEKLFF. The CDR3 DNA reads TGTGCCAGCAGGATGGGGACAGTGGATAATGAAAAACTGTTTTTT.